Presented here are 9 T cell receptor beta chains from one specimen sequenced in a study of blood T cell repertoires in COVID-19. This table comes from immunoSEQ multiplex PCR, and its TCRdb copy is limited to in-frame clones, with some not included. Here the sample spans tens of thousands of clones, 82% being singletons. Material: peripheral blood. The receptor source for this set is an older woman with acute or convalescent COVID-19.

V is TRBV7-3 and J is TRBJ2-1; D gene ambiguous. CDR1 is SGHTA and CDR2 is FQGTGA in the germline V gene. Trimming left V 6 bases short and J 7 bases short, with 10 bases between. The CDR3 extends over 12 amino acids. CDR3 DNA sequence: TGTGCCAGCAGTTCTCTCCCTAATGAGCAGTTCTTC. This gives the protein CASSSLPNEQFF.

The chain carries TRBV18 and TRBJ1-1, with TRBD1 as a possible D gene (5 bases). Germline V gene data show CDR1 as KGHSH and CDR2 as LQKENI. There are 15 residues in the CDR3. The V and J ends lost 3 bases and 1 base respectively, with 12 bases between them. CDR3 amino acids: CASSPSRGANTEAFF. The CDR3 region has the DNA TGTGCCAGCTCACCGTCGCGGGGCGCGAACACTGAAGCTTTCTTT.

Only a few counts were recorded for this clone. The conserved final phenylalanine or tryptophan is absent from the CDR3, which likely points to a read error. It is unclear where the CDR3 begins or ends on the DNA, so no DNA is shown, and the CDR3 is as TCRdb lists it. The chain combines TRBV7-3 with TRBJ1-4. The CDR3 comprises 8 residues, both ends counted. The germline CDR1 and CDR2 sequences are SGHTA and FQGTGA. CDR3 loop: CASSFPEA.

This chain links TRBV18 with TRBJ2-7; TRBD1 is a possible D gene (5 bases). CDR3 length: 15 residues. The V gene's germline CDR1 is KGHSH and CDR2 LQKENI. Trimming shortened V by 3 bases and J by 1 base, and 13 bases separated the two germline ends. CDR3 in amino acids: CASSPSTASSYEQYF. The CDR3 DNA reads TGTGCCAGCTCACCGTCGACAGCGAGTTCCTACGAGCAGTACTTC.

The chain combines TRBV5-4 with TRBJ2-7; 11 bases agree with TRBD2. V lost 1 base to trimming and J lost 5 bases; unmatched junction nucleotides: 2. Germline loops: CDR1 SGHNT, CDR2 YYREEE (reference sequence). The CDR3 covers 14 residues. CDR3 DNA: TGTGCCAGCAGCTTGACTAGCGGGAGCCACGAGCAGTACTTC. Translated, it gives CASSLTSGSHEQYF.

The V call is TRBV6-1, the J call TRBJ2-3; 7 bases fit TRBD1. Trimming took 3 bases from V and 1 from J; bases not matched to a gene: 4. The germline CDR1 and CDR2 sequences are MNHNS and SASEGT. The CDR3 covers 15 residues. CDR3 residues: CASSDADRGTDTQYF. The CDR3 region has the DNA TGTGCCAGCAGTGATGCAGACAGGGGCACAGATACGCAGTATTTT.

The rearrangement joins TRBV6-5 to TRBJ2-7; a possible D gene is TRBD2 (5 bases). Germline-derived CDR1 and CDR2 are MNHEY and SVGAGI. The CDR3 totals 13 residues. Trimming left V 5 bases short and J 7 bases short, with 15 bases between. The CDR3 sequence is CASSPTPPGEQYF. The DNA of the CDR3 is TGTGCCAGCAGTCCGACTCCACCGGGGGAGCAGTACTTC.

CDR3 protein: CASSLGQDGYTF. In DNA, the CDR3 is TGCGCCAGCAGCCTTGGACAAGACGGCTACACCTTC. The chain employs TRBV5-1 and TRBJ1-2; D may be TRBD1 (5 bases). Germline V CDR1 and CDR2: SGHRS, YFSETQ. V was pared by 4 bases and J by 8 bases, with 12 bases between. CDR3 length equals 12 residues. The entire variable domain, with the rest obtained from reference TRBV5-1 and TRBJ1-2, is as follows: KAGVTQTPRYLIKTRGQQVTLSCSPISGHRSVSWYQQTPGQGLQFLFEYFSETQRNKGNFPGRFSGRQFSNSRSEMNVSTLELGDSALYLCASSLGQDGYTFGSGTRLTVV.

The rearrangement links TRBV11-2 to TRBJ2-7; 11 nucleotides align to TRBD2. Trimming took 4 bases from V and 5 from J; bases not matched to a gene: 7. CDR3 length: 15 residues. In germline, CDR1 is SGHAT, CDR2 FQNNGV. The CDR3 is CASSSRTSGYNEQYF. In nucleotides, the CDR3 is TGTGCCAGCAGCTCCCGGACTAGCGGGTATAACGAGCAGTACTTC.